These 30 T cell receptor beta chains were all obtained from the same sample, sequenced in a study of T cells in tuberculosis. The time point: new active TB diagnosis, blood taken before or within 7 days of starting treatment. Clones were read by immunoSEQ multiplex PCR, and TCRdb kept only the in-frame ones, dropping some. The table lists about 5,500 clones, 97% of them singletons. The source material was PBMCs, sampled at tuberculosis diagnosis. Source of these receptors: an adult with tuberculosis.

This clone was found once. The chain couples TRBV7-9 to TRBJ1-1, with TRBD1 matching over 10 bases. CDR3 length: 16 residues. In germline, CDR1 is SEHNR, CDR2 FQNEAQ (reference sequence). V trimming: 5 bases; J trimming: 5 bases; junction bases outside the gene matches: 11. The CDR3 nucleotides are TGTGCCAGCAGCGCCCCCCGGACAGGGGGGGGGACTGAAGCTTTCTTT. Its protein product is CASSAPRTGGGTEAFF.

V gene TRBV25-1 combines with J gene TRBJ2-5, with D possibly matching TRBD1 (5 bases). This CDR3 has 15 amino acids. The V gene lost 3 bases and the J gene lost 4 bases, with 15 bases spanning the gap. Germline V gives CDR1 MGHDK, CDR2 SYGVNS. The CDR3 spells CASSEGQGWGETQYF. CDR3 coding DNA: TGTGCCAGCAGTGAGGGCCAGGGATGGGGAGAGACCCAGTACTTC.

This chain links TRBV5-1 with TRBJ2-3, with a weak D call TRBD2 (5 bases). Germline CDR1 reads SGHRS; CDR2 reads YFSETQ. With 1 base removed from V and 0 bases from J, the gap between germline ends came to 9 bases. CDR3 size: 15 residues. The CDR3: CASSLRASSTDTQYF. The CDR3 nucleotides are TGCGCCAGCAGCTTGAGGGCTAGCAGCACAGATACGCAGTATTTT. Combining the CDR3 with reference TRBV5-1 and TRBJ2-3 gives the whole variable domain KAGVTQTPRYLIKTRGQQVTLSCSPISGHRSVSWYQQTPGQGLQFLFEYFSETQRNKGNFPGRFSGRQFSNSRSEMNVSTLELGDSALYLCASSLRASSTDTQYFGPGTRLTVL.

The rearrangement joins TRBV27 to TRBJ2-1; D is perhaps TRBD1 (5 bases). V gave up 3 bases and J gave up 3 bases, with 18 bases separating them. The CDR3 extends over 17 amino acids. The germline gives CDR1 MNHEY, CDR2 SMNVEV (reference sequence). The CDR3 DNA sequence: TGTGCCAGCAGTTTGGCTGGGGCTAGGGGTCGCTACAATGAGCAGTTCTTC. It encodes CASSLAGARGRYNEQFF.

V is TRBV19 and J is TRBJ2-5; 7 bases match TRBD2. The V gene's germline CDR1 is LNHDA and CDR2 SQIVND (reference sequence). This CDR3 is 17 amino acids long. V dropped 2 bases and J dropped 2; count of bases not matched to a gene: 11. The CDR3 DNA reads TGTGCCAGTAGTATAAGGAAGGCGGGGGTCTCACAAGAGACCCAGTACTTC. This encodes CASSIRKAGVSQETQYF.

The chain recombines TRBV20-1 with TRBJ2-2; D might be TRBD1 (5 bases). Germline CDR1 reads DFQATT; CDR2 reads SNEGSKA (reference sequence). The CDR3 runs 10 residues. The V and J ends lost 5 bases and 11 bases respectively, with 9 bases between them. The CDR3, as DNA: TGCAGTGCTGGGGCCCAAGAGCTGTTTTTT. Amino acid sequence: CSAGAQELFF.

This rearrangement joins TRBV7-9 to TRBJ2-5; 8 nucleotides align to TRBD1. The CDR3 is 17 amino acids. With 5 bases clipped from V and 1 base from J, the junction kept 12 bases outside the gene matches. Germline CDR1 is SEHNR and CDR2 is FQNEAQ (reference sequence). The CDR3 DNA reads TGTGCCAGCAGCCCAACAGGGGGTTGGGGTACCCAAGAGACCCAGTACTTC. This encodes CASSPTGGWGTQETQYF.

The V and J genes are TRBV6-1 and TRBJ1-1; D is uncertain. This CDR3 has 15 amino acids. In germline, CDR1 is MNHNS, CDR2 SASEGT. V dropped 2 bases and J dropped 1 base, with 11 bases sitting between them. The CDR3 sequence is CASSELGVKNTEAFF. Written as DNA, the CDR3 is TGTGCCAGCAGTGAATTGGGAGTGAAGAACACTGAAGCTTTCTTT.

In this sample, this clone turned up once. The genes are TRBV6-1 and TRBJ2-1; 7 nucleotides line up with TRBD1. The V segment lost 6 bases and the J segment 6 bases; nucleotides outside the gene matches: 8. Germline V gene sequence: CDR1 MNHNS, CDR2 SASEGT. The length of the CDR3 is 14 residues. Written as DNA, the CDR3 is TGTGCCAGCAGCCTCAACAGGGGATTCAATGAGCAGTTCTTC. Its protein is CASSLNRGFNEQFF.

The chain has TRBV6-5 and TRBJ1-1; D might be TRBD1 (6 bases). The CDR3 sequence is 14 residues long. In germline, CDR1 is MNHEY, CDR2 SVGAGI. V lost 7 bases, J lost 0 bases, and 12 bases lay in between. The CDR3 is CASIQDRLNTEAFF. DNA for the CDR3: TGTGCCAGCATTCAAGACAGGCTGAACACTGAAGCTTTCTTT.

This clone was seen just once. This chain links TRBV5-6 with TRBJ1-5, with D maybe TRBD1 (5 bases). Germline CDR1 reads SGHDT; CDR2 reads YYEEEE. Trimming shortened V by 0 bases and J by 2 bases, and 9 bases separated the two germline ends. The CDR3 is made up of 15 amino acids. CDR3: CASSLEGLRNQPQHF. The CDR3 DNA follows: TGTGCCAGCAGCTTGGAGGGGCTGCGCAATCAGCCCCAGCATTTT.

The chain uses TRBV19 and TRBJ2-3; 7 nucleotides line up with TRBD1. The CDR3 extends over 16 amino acids. After removal of 7 bases from V and 0 bases from J, the junction contained 10 bases not matched to a gene. Germline V gene data show CDR1 as LNHDA and CDR2 as SQIVND (reference sequence). CDR3 bases: TGTGCCAGTAAACCGTACGGACAGGTTAGCACAGATACGCAGTATTTT. It yields the protein CASKPYGQVSTDTQYF.

CDR3 sequence: CASSVEGSGAQETQYF. As DNA, the CDR3 is TGTGCCAGCAGCGTAGAGGGTAGCGGGGCCCAAGAGACCCAGTACTTC. This chain uses TRBV9 with TRBJ2-5; 8 bases fit TRBD2. Trimming cost V 0 bases and J 1 base; bases outside gene matches: 5. CDR3 length: 16 amino acids. Looked up from germline, CDR1 is SGDLS and CDR2 is YYNGEE.

DNA of the CDR3: TGTGCCAGCAGCTTGAATCCTAGCGGGGGGAACACAGATACGCAGTATTTT. This gives the protein CASSLNPSGGNTDTQYF. The rearrangement joins TRBV5-5 to TRBJ2-3, with 11 bases identical to TRBD2. This CDR3 contains 17 residues. After removal of 1 base from V and 2 bases from J, the junction contained 6 bases not matched to a gene. CDR1 and CDR2 (germline): SGHKS, YYEKEE (reference sequence).

This chain connects TRBV10-1 to TRBJ2-2; TRBD2 matches at 12 bases. The V gene end was trimmed by 8 bases and the J gene end by 6 bases; junction bases not matched to a gene: 7. Germline CDR1 and CDR2: WNHNN and SYGVQD (reference sequence). The CDR3 is 15 amino acids. The CDR3: CASRTSGKGAGELFF. Here the CDR3 DNA reads TGCGCCAGCCGGACTAGCGGGAAAGGGGCCGGGGAGCTGTTTTTT.

In DNA form, the CDR3 reads TGTGCCATCAGCCCTAGCGGGAGGGGGTCGGAGACCCAGTACTTC. It is translated as CAISPSGRGSETQYF. V usage is TRBV10-3 and J usage is TRBJ2-5; TRBD2 matches 12 bases. The CDR3 is made up of 15 amino acids. The ends lost 6 bases at V and 5 bases at J; junction bases unmatched: 7. CDR1 is ENHRY, CDR2 SYGVKD, per germline.

This clone was counted a single time. The chain uses TRBV30 and TRBJ2-7; TRBD2 aligns across 8 bases. Losses at the gene ends were 4 bases for V and 5 bases for J; bases not matched to a gene: 4. The CDR3 contains 12 residues. The germline gives CDR1 GTSNPN, CDR2 SVGIG (reference sequence). The CDR3 protein is CAWTGGSHEQYF. The CDR3 DNA follows: TGTGCCTGGACGGGGGGGAGTCACGAGCAGTACTTC.

The chain links TRBV7-3 to TRBJ1-5; 8 nucleotides line up with TRBD1. This CDR3 region has 22 residues. Germline lookup yields CDR1 SGHTA and CDR2 FQGTGA. J was trimmed by 0 bases and V by 1 base; bases with no gene match: 20. Written as DNA, the CDR3 is TGTGCCAGCAGCTTAAACACCCGAATCGAGCGGGACAGGTTCCTTAGCAATCAGCCCCAGCATTTT. Translating it yields CASSLNTRIERDRFLSNQPQHF. Looking up the rest from reference TRBV7-3 and TRBJ1-5 gives the full variable domain: GAGVSQTPSNKVTEKGKYVELRCDPISGHTALYWYRQSLGQGPEFLIYFQGTGAADDSGLPNDRFFAVRPEGSVSTLKIQRTERGDSAVYLCASSLNTRIERDRFLSNQPQHFGDGTRLSIL.

The rearrangement links TRBV19 to TRBJ2-5; 12 nucleotides align to TRBD1. Germline V CDR1 and CDR2: LNHDA, SQIVND (reference sequence). V shed 2 bases and J 5 bases; nucleotides not matched to a gene: 12. There are 18 residues in the CDR3. CDR3 residues: CASSIRDRGRGYGETQYF. The CDR3 DNA reads TGTGCCAGTAGTATACGGGACAGGGGGCGAGGTTACGGTGAGACCCAGTACTTC.

The genes are TRBV11-2 and TRBJ1-3; D is uncertain. V was clipped by 3 bases and J by 4 bases, with 10 bases between them. The CDR3 loop spans 14 amino acids. Germline V gives CDR1 SGHAT, CDR2 FQNNGV. CDR3 sequence (DNA): TGTGCCAGCAGCTTGAGGAGTGACGGAAACACCATATATTTT. The encoded protein is CASSLRSDGNTIYF.

The chain combines TRBV14 with TRBJ2-7, with TRBD1 identical over 10 bases. The germline V gene has CDR1 SGHDN and CDR2 FVKESK. V shed 4 bases and J 4 bases; nucleotides not matched to a gene: 7. This CDR3 is 15 amino acids long. The CDR3 region is CASSRGTGEAYEQYF. CDR3 sequence (DNA): TGTGCCAGCAGCCGCGGGACAGGGGAGGCTTACGAGCAGTACTTC.

V usage is TRBV13 and J usage is TRBJ1-1; 7 positions match TRBD1. V shed 0 bases, J shed 5 bases, and the junction held 9 bases outside the gene matches. CDR3 size: 16 residues. Germline CDR1 and CDR2: PRHDT and FYEKMQ (reference sequence). The CDR3 loop is CASSLGPGGSETEAFF. The CDR3 DNA follows: TGTGCCAGCAGCTTAGGGCCAGGGGGATCGGAAACTGAAGCTTTCTTT.

V and J are TRBV9 and TRBJ2-1; D may be TRBD2 (5 bases). The germline V and J ends were trimmed by 3 bases and 5 bases, with 15 bases remaining between them. Germline CDR1 and CDR2: SGDLS and YYNGEE. This CDR3 region has 15 residues. The chain's CDR3 is CASSADSWPHNEQFF. In DNA form, the CDR3 reads TGTGCCAGCAGCGCGGACTCCTGGCCCCACAATGAGCAGTTCTTC.

The rearrangement joins TRBV7-2 to TRBJ2-1, with 10 bases fitting TRBD2. The CDR3 covers 16 residues. V shed 4 bases, J shed 6 bases, and the junction held 9 bases outside the gene matches. Germline V CDR1 and CDR2: SGHTA, FQGNSA. The CDR3 region is CASSSQGLAELNEQFF. CDR3 in DNA: TGTGCCAGCAGCTCCCAAGGACTAGCGGAGCTCAATGAGCAGTTCTTC.

The chain combines TRBV5-4 with TRBJ2-7; 9 bases are a match to TRBD2. The CDR3 has 14 residues. V lost 3 bases and J lost 6; bases outside the gene matches: 7. The germline V gene encodes CDR1 SGHNT and CDR2 YYREEE (reference sequence). Here the CDR3 reads CASSSLAGGREQYF. The CDR3 DNA follows: TGTGCCAGCAGCTCCTTGGCGGGGGGGCGCGAGCAGTACTTC.

V usage is TRBV6-6 and J usage is TRBJ2-7; D is possibly TRBD1 (6 bases). Per germline, CDR1 MNHNY and CDR2 SVGAGI (reference sequence). V dropped 6 bases and J dropped 2 bases, with 14 bases sitting between them. This CDR3 comprises 14 residues. The CDR3 nucleotides read TGTGCCAGCAGACATCGGGACAATGCCTACGAGCAGTACTTC. Translated, it gives CASRHRDNAYEQYF.

CDR3 sequence reads: CASSMFGYSAGANVLTF. DNA of the CDR3: TGCGCCAGCAGCATGTTTGGTTACAGTGCGGGGGCCAACGTCCTGACTTTC. This rearrangement joins TRBV5-1 to TRBJ2-6; D unclear. CDR3 length: 17 amino acids. V was shortened by 4 bases and J by 4 bases, with 18 bases between the two germline ends. The V gene's germline CDR1 is SGHRS and CDR2 YFSETQ.

This chain joins TRBV7-6 and TRBJ2-3; 9 positions match TRBD1. CDR1 and CDR2 (germline): SGHVS, FNYEAQ. The CDR3 loop spans 14 amino acids. V lost 6 bases, J lost 5 bases, and 6 bases stayed unmatched. CDR3 DNA: TGTGCCAGCAGTGAGGGGACAGGGATAGATACGCAGTATTTT. Protein sequence: CASSEGTGIDTQYF. The full variable domain, rest sourced from reference TRBV7-6 and TRBJ2-3, is GAGVSQSPRYKVTKRGQDVALRCDPISGHVSLYWYRQALGQGPEFLTYFNYEAQQDKSGLPNDRFSAERPEGSISTLTIQRTEQRDSAMYRCASSEGTGIDTQYFGPGTRLTVL.

This sequence joins TRBV19 and TRBJ1-1; no firm D call. Trimming took off 4 bases at V and 5 bases at J, with 11 bases between the two ends. From germline, CDR1 is LNHDA and CDR2 SQIVND (reference sequence). CDR3 size: 13 residues. The CDR3 region has the DNA TGTGCCAGTAGTACCCGAGGAGGGACTGAAGCTTTCTTT. Its translation is CASSTRGGTEAFF.

The sample holds one count of this clone. The chain carries TRBV2 and TRBJ2-3; D call uncertain. The germline V and J ends were trimmed by 8 bases and 2 bases, with 11 bases remaining between them. The CDR3 runs to 13 residues. The germline CDR1 and CDR2 sequences are SNHLY and FYNNEI. In nucleotides, the CDR3 is TGTGCCAGCGATGAACAGTACACAGATACGCAGTATTTT. This gives the protein CASDEQYTDTQYF.